The present entry profiles one T cell receptor (beta chain) with its context. This sample was included in a study of blood T cell repertoires in COVID-19. About the study: T cells, B-cell-depleted T cells, or PBMCs provided the cDNA or gDNA that served as material.

Germline values: CDR1 SEHNR, CDR2 FQNEAQ (reference sequence). The CDR3 covers 14 residues. Between the trimmed V and J ends, which lost 2 bases and 10 bases, there was a span of 15 bases. Profiling relied on immunoSEQ multiplex PCR, and the TCRdb table lists in-frame clones only, not all of them. The data contain 90,000 to 110,000 clones, about 76% of them singletons. This sequence originates from a woman aged 70-85 years with acute or convalescent COVID-19. The chain links TRBV7-9 to TRBJ1-5, with D possibly matching TRBD1 (5 bases). Material for sequencing was peripheral blood. The CDR3 loop is CASSLIGGGSPQHF. Here the CDR3 DNA reads TGTGCCAGCAGCTTAATCGGCGGGGGGTCACCCCAGCATTTT.